Listed below are T cell receptor beta chains from one sample, sequenced in a study of cytomegalovirus exposure and HLA in healthy donors. The repertoire was sequenced with immunoSEQ multiplex PCR; TCRdb's copy has only in-frame clones and lacks some. Of under 95,000 clones listed, approximately 80% are singletons. The sample taken for sequencing was PBMCs. Source of these receptors: a man younger than 45 in good health and CMV-seropositive. CDR3s include the opening cysteine and the closing phenylalanine or tryptophan. A D gene is named only where the DNA matches it firmly. Clone size is given for some rows only: seen once, a few or many times, or a class if the clone is expanded.

len	v_gene	d_gene	j_gene	abundance	CDR3aa	CDR3nt
15	TRBV7-9	NA	TRBJ1-2	NA	CASSLDIGRTKGYTF	TGTGCCAGCAGCTTAGATATAGGTAGGACTAAAGGCTACACCTTC
14	TRBV27	TRBD1	TRBJ2-5	NA	CASSLGQLQETQYF	TGTGCCAGCAGTTTGGGACAGCTCCAAGAGACCCAGTACTTC
16	TRBV4-1	NA	TRBJ2-2	few	CASSLKQGGNTGELFF	TGCGCCAGCAGCCTAAAGCAGGGGGGGAACACCGGGGAGCTGTTTTTT
14	TRBV5-6	NA	TRBJ1-2	NA	CASSLERRDSMYTF	TGTGCCAGCAGCTTGGAACGACGAGACAGCATGTACACCTTC
13	TRBV7-3	NA	TRBJ1-2	NA	CASSLNSGYGYTF	TGTGCCAGCAGCTTAAACTCAGGGTATGGCTACACCTTC
16	TRBV9	NA	TRBJ1-2	NA	CASSVGRGGLLGGYTF	TGTGCCAGCAGCGTAGGGAGAGGGGGACTACTCGGCGGCTACACCTTC
18	TRBV5-8	TRBD1	TRBJ1-3	NA	CASSLFGFGQGAGNTIYF	TGTGCCAGCAGCTTGTTTGGTTTTGGACAGGGGGCTGGAAACACCATATATTTT
14	TRBV27	TRBD1	TRBJ1-1	NA	CASSFTGAGVGAFF	TGTGCCAGCAGTTTTACAGGGGCAGGTGTCGGGGCTTTCTTT
14	TRBV2	TRBD2	TRBJ2-1	few	CASSGGGGASEQFF	TGTGCCAGCAGTGGAGGCGGGGGGGCGAGTGAGCAGTTCTTC
15	TRBV19	TRBD2	TRBJ2-7	NA	CASSVALAGVYEQYF	TGTGCCAGTAGTGTTGCCCTAGCGGGAGTTTACGAGCAGTACTTC
17	TRBV7-3	TRBD1	TRBJ2-1	NA	CASSLEGQGPHGGEQFF	TGTGCCAGCAGCCTAGAAGGACAGGGCCCCCACGGGGGTGAGCAGTTCTTC
15	TRBV27	TRBD2	TRBJ2-5	NA	CASSLYGGAGQTQYF	TGTGCCAGCAGTTTATACGGGGGGGCCGGACAGACCCAGTACTTC
13	TRBV27	NA	TRBJ1-1	NA	CASSLAGATEAFF	TGTGCCAGCAGCTTAGCAGGGGCCACTGAAGCTTTCTTT
16	TRBV6-4	TRBD2	TRBJ2-3	once	CASSDSSGGATDTQYF	TGTGCCAGCAGTGACTCTAGCGGGGGGGCCACAGATACGCAGTATTTT
14	TRBV19	TRBD1	TRBJ1-3	NA	CANRMDRVGNTIYF	TGTGCGAATCGTATGGACAGGGTTGGAAACACCATATATTTT
16	TRBV2	NA	TRBJ2-3	once	CASSERGLPSTDTQYF	TGTGCCAGCAGTGAACGCGGACTCCCTAGCACAGATACGCAGTATTTT
15	TRBV6-1	NA	TRBJ1-2	NA	CASSDPPPGRYGYTF	TGTGCCAGCAGTGACCCCCCCCCAGGCCGCTATGGCTACACCTTC
17	TRBV4-1	TRBD2	TRBJ2-7	NA	CASSHHIGSGASYEQYF	TGCGCCAGCAGCCATCATATTGGGAGCGGGGCCTCCTACGAGCAGTACTTC
15	TRBV9	TRBD2	TRBJ2-3	NA	CASSSSGEFTDTQYF	TGTGCCAGCAGCTCTAGCGGAGAATTCACAGATACGCAGTATTTT
14	TRBV29-1	TRBD2	TRBJ2-1	NA	CSDALAGGYNEQFF	TGCAGCGACGCACTAGCGGGGGGGTACAATGAGCAGTTCTTC
15	TRBV7-2	NA	TRBJ1-1	NA	CASSLAPGGDTEAFF	TGTGCCAGCAGCTTAGCGCCCGGCGGGGACACTGAAGCTTTCTTT
15	TRBV27	TRBD2	TRBJ2-7	NA	CASTSLARSSYEQYF	TGTGCCAGCACCTCACTAGCGAGGAGCTCCTACGAGCAGTACTTC
15	TRBV4-2	TRBD1	TRBJ1-2	few	CASSRGTGETYGYTF	TGTGCCAGCAGCCGAGGGACAGGGGAGACCTATGGCTACACCTTC
15	TRBV7-2	TRBD1	TRBJ1-3	NA	CASSWDRGSGNTIYF	TGTGCCAGCAGTTGGGACAGGGGAAGTGGAAACACCATATATTTT
15	TRBV7-9	NA	TRBJ2-3	NA	CASSLEGVGTDTQYF	TGTGCCAGCAGCTTAGAGGGAGTGGGCACAGATACGCAGTATTTT
15	TRBV6-1	NA	TRBJ2-2	NA	CASSDTGRNTGELFF	TGTGCCAGCAGTGATACAGGAAGGAACACCGGGGAGCTGTTTTTT
14	TRBV18	NA	TRBJ1-5	NA	CASSPSTVNQPQHF	TGTGCCAGCTCACCTTCTACAGTCAATCAGCCCCAGCATTTT
16	TRBV6-5	TRBD1	TRBJ1-3	NA	CASSYSGQSPGNTIYF	TGTGCCAGCAGTTACTCGGGACAGTCTCCGGGAAACACCATATATTTT
15	TRBV7-3	TRBD1	TRBJ1-1	NA	CASSLYPTGGTEAFF	TGTGCCAGCAGCCTTTACCCGACAGGGGGCACTGAAGCTTTCTTT
15	TRBV2	NA	TRBJ1-5	NA	CASTRTGGSNQPQHF	TGTGCCAGCACCCGGACGGGGGGAAGCAATCAGCCCCAGCATTTT
12	TRBV19	NA	TRBJ2-3	NA	CASSWGADTQYF	TGTGCCAGTAGTTGGGGGGCAGATACGCAGTATTTT
12	TRBV5-6	TRBD1	TRBJ2-1	NA	CASSLGGQGEFF	TGTGCCAGCAGCTTGGGGGGACAGGGCGAGTTCTTC
15	TRBV5-1	TRBD2	TRBJ2-7	NA	CASSSLSGSSYEQYF	TGCGCCAGCAGCTCGCTTAGCGGGAGCTCCTACGAGCAGTACTTC
13	TRBV7-9	NA	TRBJ2-3	NA	CASSSSLRDTQYF	TGTGCCAGCAGTTCCTCACTAAGGGATACGCAGTATTTT
15	TRBV21-1	NA	TRBJ1-3	NA	CAIKDKHKLGNTIYF	TGTGCCATCAAGGATAAACACAAACTAGGAAACACCATATATTTT
15	TRBV5-1	TRBD2	TRBJ2-2	NA	CASSFSGKDTGELFF	TGCGCCAGCAGCTTTAGCGGGAAAGACACCGGGGAGCTGTTTTTT
12	TRBV29-1	NA	TRBJ2-5	once	CSVGAARETQYF	TGCAGCGTGGGGGCTGCGAGGGAGACCCAGTACTTC
12	TRBV30	NA	TRBJ2-5	NA	CAWNPEGETQYF	TGTGCCTGGAACCCTGAGGGAGAGACCCAGTACTTC
17	TRBV7-2	TRBD2	TRBJ2-1	NA	CASTQRPGGPLNNEQFF	TGTGCCAGCACCCAACGGCCGGGGGGACCACTCAACAATGAGCAGTTCTTC
15	TRBV7-6	NA	TRBJ2-5	NA	CASSLAGSQQETQYF	TGTGCCAGCAGCTTAGCGGGCTCACAACAAGAGACCCAGTACTTC
18	TRBV14	TRBD2	TRBJ2-5	NA	CASSQDLTQREEAETQYF	TGTGCCAGCAGCCAAGACCTTACCCAACGGGAGGAAGCAGAGACCCAGTACTTC
14	TRBV7-2	NA	TRBJ1-2	NA	CASSPDGRGYGYTF	TGTGCCAGCAGCCCCGACGGCCGCGGCTATGGCTACACCTTC
15	TRBV5-1	TRBD1	TRBJ1-2	NA	CASSFNSGTGDGYTF	TGCGCCAGCAGCTTTAATTCCGGGACAGGGGACGGCTACACCTTC
16	TRBV7-9	TRBD2	TRBJ2-7	NA	CASSPAGLREGSEQYF	TGTGCCAGCAGCCCGGCAGGGCTTCGGGAGGGATCCGAGCAGTACTTC
11	TRBV29-1	NA	TRBJ2-7	NA	CSAAIGEKQYF	TGCAGCGCCGCGATCGGGGAAAAGCAGTACTTC
15	TRBV7-9	TRBD2	TRBJ2-5	NA	CSSSLGGVPEETQYF	TGTTCCAGCAGCTTGGGGGGGGTCCCTGAAGAGACCCAGTACTTC
15	TRBV10-3	TRBD1	TRBJ1-1	NA	CAISGGQGAVTEAFF	TGTGCCATCAGTGGGGGACAGGGGGCTGTCACTGAAGCTTTCTTT
14	TRBV19	NA	TRBJ1-1	few	CASTTGGAGTEAFF	TGTGCCAGTACCACCGGGGGGGCCGGGACTGAAGCTTTCTTT
14	TRBV7-9	NA	TRBJ1-1	few	CASSLNTKNTEAFF	TGTGCCAGCAGCTTAAACACTAAGAACACTGAAGCTTTCTTT
13	TRBV28	NA	TRBJ1-1	NA	CASRGVGGTEAFF	TGTGCCAGCAGAGGGGTAGGGGGCACTGAAGCTTTCTTT
16	TRBV27	TRBD1	TRBJ2-1	NA	CASTDLRDRPYNEQFF	TGTGCCAGCACCGACCTCCGGGACAGACCCTACAATGAGCAGTTCTTC
15	TRBV18	NA	TRBJ2-5	NA	CASSPRQAPGETQYF	TGTGCCAGCTCACCACGGCAGGCTCCTGGAGAGACCCAGTACTTC
14	TRBV2	TRBD1	TRBJ1-1	NA	CASRFGTVRTEAFF	TGTGCCAGCAGATTCGGGACAGTACGGACTGAAGCTTTCTTT
14	TRBV6-1	NA	TRBJ1-5	NA	CASTSQGPGQPQHF	TGTGCCAGCACTTCACAGGGCCCAGGTCAGCCCCAGCATTTT
17	TRBV7-6	NA	TRBJ1-3	NA	CASSSRSGRGLGNTIYF	TGTGCCAGCAGCTCTAGATCCGGGAGGGGTTTAGGAAACACCATATATTTT
11	TRBV20-1	NA	TRBJ2-1	few	CSASFLTEQFF	TGCAGTGCTAGTTTCCTAACTGAGCAGTTCTTC
12	TRBV19	NA	TRBJ1-2	NA	CASSIGGGGYTF	TGTGCCAGTAGTATCGGGGGAGGTGGCTACACCTTC
14	TRBV6-1	TRBD1	TRBJ1-2	NA	CASNGAPGGSGYTF	TGTGCCAGCAATGGGGCCCCAGGGGGAAGTGGCTACACCTTC
15	TRBV5-1	TRBD1	TRBJ2-2	NA	CASSPTGEKIGELFF	TGCGCCAGCAGCCCGACAGGGGAGAAGATCGGGGAGCTGTTTTTT